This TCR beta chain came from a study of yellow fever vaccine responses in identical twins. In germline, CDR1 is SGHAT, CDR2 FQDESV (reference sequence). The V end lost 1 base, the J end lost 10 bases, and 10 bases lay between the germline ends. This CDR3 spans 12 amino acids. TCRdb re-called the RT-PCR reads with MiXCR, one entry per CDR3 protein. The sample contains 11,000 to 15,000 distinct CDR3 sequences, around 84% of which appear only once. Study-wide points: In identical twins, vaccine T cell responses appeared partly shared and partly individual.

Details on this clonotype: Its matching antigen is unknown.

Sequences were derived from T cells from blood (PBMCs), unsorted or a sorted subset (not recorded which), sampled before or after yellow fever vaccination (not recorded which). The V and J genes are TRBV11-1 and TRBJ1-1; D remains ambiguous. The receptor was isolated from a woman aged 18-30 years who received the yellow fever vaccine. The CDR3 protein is CASSLVGPGAFF. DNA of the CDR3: TGTGCCAGCAGCTTAGTAGGACCTGGAGCTTTCTTT.